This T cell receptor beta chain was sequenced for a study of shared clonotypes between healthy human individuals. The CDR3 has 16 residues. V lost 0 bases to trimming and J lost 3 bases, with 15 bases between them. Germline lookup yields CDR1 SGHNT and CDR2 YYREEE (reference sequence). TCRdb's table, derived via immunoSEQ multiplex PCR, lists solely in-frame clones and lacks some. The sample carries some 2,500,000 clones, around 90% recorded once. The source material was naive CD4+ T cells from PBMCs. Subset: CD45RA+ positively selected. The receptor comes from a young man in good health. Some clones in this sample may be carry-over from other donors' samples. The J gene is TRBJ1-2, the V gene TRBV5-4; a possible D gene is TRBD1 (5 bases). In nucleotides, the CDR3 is TGTGCCAGCAGCTTGGGGAACAGGCCCTCTCACTATGGCTACACCTTC. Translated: CASSLGNRPSHYGYTF. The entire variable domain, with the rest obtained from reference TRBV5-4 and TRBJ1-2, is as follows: ETGVTQSPTHLIKTRGQQVTLRCSSQSGHNTVSWYQQALGQGPQFIFQYYREEENGRGNFPPRFSGLQFPNYSSELNVNALELDDSALYLCASSLGNRPSHYGYTFGSGTRLTVV.